A single sample gave rise to the 13 T cell receptor beta chains below, sequenced in a study of Ad26.COV2.S vaccination and SARS-CoV-2 variants. Using immunoSEQ multiplex PCR, the repertoire was profiled, and TCRdb retains in-frame clones only, with some absent. The sample has fewer than 400,000 clones, 90% seen once. Treatment described: about 20 received Ad26.COV2.S at low or high dose, single or two shots; several received placebo; per-sample allocation not given. Day 63 after the first vaccine or placebo injection was the time point for sampling. Sequencing used peripheral blood, obtained in a trial of Ad26.COV2.S vaccine versus placebo. The origin of the receptors is a person aged 18-65 years who received the Ad26.COV2.S COVID-19 vaccine or a placebo.

The chain uses TRBV13 and TRBJ1-1; D is undetermined. V was cut by 2 bases and J by 3 bases, with 13 bases left in between. CDR1 is PRHDT and CDR2 is FYEKMQ in the germline V gene (reference sequence). CDR3 length: 15 amino acids. The CDR3, as DNA: TGTGCCAGCAGCTTATGGGGTACAGTAGACACTGAAGCTTTCTTT. Protein sequence: CASSLWGTVDTEAFF.

V usage is TRBV9 and J usage is TRBJ1-2; TRBD1 agrees at 9 bases. This CDR3 comprises 16 residues. The ends lost 3 bases at V and 4 bases at J; junction bases unmatched: 10. Germline loops: CDR1 SGDLS, CDR2 YYNGEE. CDR3 sequence: CASSEGDRENLYGYTF. In nucleotides, the CDR3 is TGTGCCAGCAGCGAGGGGGACAGGGAAAATCTCTATGGCTACACCTTC.

The chain combines TRBV20-1 with TRBJ1-2; D is uncertain. This CDR3 contains 8 residues. The V gene's germline CDR1 is DFQATT and CDR2 SNEGSKA (reference sequence). The V end was cut by 7 bases, the J end by 8 bases, with 5 bases between. CDR3 region: CSGGGYTF. For the CDR3, the DNA is TGCAGTGGTGGGGGCTACACCTTC.

This chain uses TRBV7-9 with TRBJ2-5; unclear D gene. V was pared by 4 bases and J by 5 bases, with 11 bases between. The germline V gene encodes CDR1 SEHNR and CDR2 FQNEAQ (reference sequence). The CDR3 covers 13 residues. This CDR3 is CASSSTPSETQYF. The CDR3 coding sequence is TGTGCCAGCAGCTCCACACCCTCCGAGACCCAGTACTTC.

The V call is TRBV4-1, the J call TRBJ2-1, with 8 bases that match TRBD2. V gave up 3 bases and J gave up 0 bases; unmatched junction bases: 10. The germline V gene encodes CDR1 MGHRA and CDR2 YSYEKL. CDR3 length: 18 residues. CDR3 region: CASSHYSGERSSYNEQFF. The CDR3 DNA is TGCGCCAGCAGCCATTATAGCGGGGAGCGGAGCTCCTACAATGAGCAGTTCTTC.

V is TRBV27 and J is TRBJ2-7, with 8 bases matching TRBD2. V lost 5 bases and J lost 5; bases outside the gene matches: 11. CDR1 is MNHEY and CDR2 is SMNVEV in the germline V gene (reference sequence). This CDR3 has 15 residues. CDR3 coding DNA: TGTGCCAGCAGTCCGTTCAGCGGGAGTATACACGAGCAGTACGTC. Translated: CASSPFSGSIHEQYV.

The chain is built from TRBV4-1 and TRBJ1-4; weak D call: TRBD1 (5 bases). The germline V and J ends were trimmed by 1 base and 7 bases, with 16 bases remaining between them. In germline, CDR1 is MGHRA, CDR2 YSYEKL. This CDR3 comprises 16 residues. The CDR3 is CASSQGAVRGTEKLFF. As DNA, the CDR3 is TGCGCCAGCAGCCAAGGGGCGGTGAGGGGCACTGAAAAACTGTTTTTT.

V is TRBV6-5 and J is TRBJ1-3, with TRBD1 matching 7 bases. CDR3 size: 15 residues. Germline trimming cut 0 bases from V and 3 bases from J; bases unmatched to any gene: 2. CDR1 MNHEY and CDR2 SVGAGI come from the germline V gene. CDR3 loop: CASSYSGTVGNTIYF. For the CDR3, the DNA is TGTGCCAGCAGTTACTCGGGGACAGTTGGAAACACCATATATTTT.

The chain joins TRBV9 to TRBJ1-2; D is unresolved. Trimming removed 0 bases at V and 2 bases at J, with 11 bases between. This CDR3 comprises 15 residues. Germline V lookup: CDR1 SGDLS, CDR2 YYNGEE. The CDR3 nucleotides read TGTGCCAGCAGCGTAGGGGCAGGATGGAACTATGGCTACACCTTC. Amino acid sequence: CASSVGAGWNYGYTF.

This sequence joins TRBV9 and TRBJ2-1; D might be TRBD2 (6 bases). The CDR3 runs to 13 residues. The ends were cut back, 6 bases at V and 9 bases at J, with 16 bases in the middle. From germline, CDR1 is SGDLS and CDR2 YYNGEE. The CDR3 is CASTTSSYGEQFF. CDR3 DNA sequence: TGTGCCAGCACGACTAGTAGCTACGGTGAGCAGTTCTTC. Drawing the rest from reference TRBV9 and TRBJ2-1, the complete variable domain is DSGVTQTPKHLITATGQRVTLRCSPRSGDLSVYWYQQSLDQGLQFLIQYYNGEERAKGNILERFSAQQFPDLHSELNLSSLELGDSALYFCASTTSSYGEQFFGPGTRLTVL.

The chain links TRBV11-2 to TRBJ2-1; no reliable D call. The CDR3 contains 15 residues. V lost 5 bases and J 4 bases, leaving 15 bases between the germline ends. Germline CDR1 is SGHAT and CDR2 is FQNNGV. CDR3 coding DNA: TGTGCCAGCAGCCCCGGATTGAGGTCGTACAATGAGCAGTTCTTC. Its protein is CASSPGLRSYNEQFF.

CDR3 in amino acids: CASSMGNTEAFF. In nucleotides, the CDR3 is TGTGCCAGTAGTATGGGGAACACTGAAGCTTTCTTT. V and J are TRBV19 and TRBJ1-1; D gene ambiguous. Germline V CDR1 and CDR2: LNHDA, SQIVND (reference sequence). The CDR3 contains 12 residues. The germline V and J ends were trimmed by 3 bases and 1 base, with 3 bases remaining between them.

Remarks on this clone: The same CDR3 can be traced to other DNA sequences in this sample. The J gene is TRBJ1-2, the V gene TRBV2, with D uncertain. The CDR3 length is 13 residues. The V end was cut by 1 base, the J end by 1 base, with 4 bases between. The V gene's germline CDR1 is SNHLY and CDR2 FYNNEI. CDR3 bases: TGTGCCAGCAGTGAAGGGCTTAACTATGGCTACACCTTC. Translation gives CASSEGLNYGYTF.